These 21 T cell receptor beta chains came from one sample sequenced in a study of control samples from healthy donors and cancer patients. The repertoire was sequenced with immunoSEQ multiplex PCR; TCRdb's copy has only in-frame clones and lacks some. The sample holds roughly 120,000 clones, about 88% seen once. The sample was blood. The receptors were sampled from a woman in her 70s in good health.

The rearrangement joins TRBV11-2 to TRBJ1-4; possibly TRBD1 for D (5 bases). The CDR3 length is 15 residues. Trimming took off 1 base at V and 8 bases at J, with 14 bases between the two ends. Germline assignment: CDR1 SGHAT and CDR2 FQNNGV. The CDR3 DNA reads TGTGCCAGCAGCTTAGCCGGGGACTCCCGGGAAAAACTGTTTTTT. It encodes CASSLAGDSREKLFF.

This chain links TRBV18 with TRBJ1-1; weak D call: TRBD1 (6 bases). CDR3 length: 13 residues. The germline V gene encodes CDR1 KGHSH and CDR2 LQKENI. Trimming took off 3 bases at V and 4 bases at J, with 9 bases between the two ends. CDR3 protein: CASSPRTATEAFF. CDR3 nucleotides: TGTGCCAGCTCACCTCGGACAGCCACTGAAGCTTTCTTT. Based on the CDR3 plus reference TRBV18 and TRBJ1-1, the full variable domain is NAGVMQNPRHLVRRRGQEARLRCSPMKGHSHVYWYRQLPEEGLKFMVYLQKENIIDESGMPKERFSAEFPKEGPSILRIQQVVRGDSAAYFCASSPRTATEAFFGQGTRLTVV.

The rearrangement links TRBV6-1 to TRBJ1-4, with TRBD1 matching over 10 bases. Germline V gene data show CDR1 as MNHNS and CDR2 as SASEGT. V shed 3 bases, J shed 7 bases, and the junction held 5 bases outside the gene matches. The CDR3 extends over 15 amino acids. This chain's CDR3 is CASSDQTGGLEKLFF. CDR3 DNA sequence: TGTGCCAGCAGTGATCAGACAGGGGGCCTTGAAAAACTGTTTTTT.

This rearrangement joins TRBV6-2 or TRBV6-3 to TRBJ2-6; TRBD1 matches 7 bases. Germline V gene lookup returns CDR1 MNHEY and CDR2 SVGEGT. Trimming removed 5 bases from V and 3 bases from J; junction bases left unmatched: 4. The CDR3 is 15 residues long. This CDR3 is CASSAGGIGANVLTF. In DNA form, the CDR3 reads TGTGCCAGCAGTGCAGGGGGTATTGGGGCCAACGTCCTGACTTTC.

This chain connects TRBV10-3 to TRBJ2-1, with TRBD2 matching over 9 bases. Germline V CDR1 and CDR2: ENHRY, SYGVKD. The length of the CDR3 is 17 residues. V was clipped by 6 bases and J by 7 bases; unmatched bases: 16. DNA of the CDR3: TGTGCCATCAGGGCCACCGGAGGCGGGGGGGCATCTAATGAGCAGTTCTTC. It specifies CAIRATGGGGASNEQFF.

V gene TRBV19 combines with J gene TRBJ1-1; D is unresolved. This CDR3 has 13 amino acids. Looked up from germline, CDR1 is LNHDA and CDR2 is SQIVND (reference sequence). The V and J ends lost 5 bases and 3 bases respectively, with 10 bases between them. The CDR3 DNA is TGTGCCAGTAGTGCACGCGGGGACACTGAAGCTTTCTTT. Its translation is CASSARGDTEAFF. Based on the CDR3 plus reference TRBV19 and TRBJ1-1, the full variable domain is DGGITQSPKYLFRKEGQNVTLSCEQNLNHDAMYWYRQDPGQGLRLIYYSQIVNDFQKGDIAEGYSVSREKKESFPLTVTSAQKNPTAFYLCASSARGDTEAFFGQGTRLTVV.

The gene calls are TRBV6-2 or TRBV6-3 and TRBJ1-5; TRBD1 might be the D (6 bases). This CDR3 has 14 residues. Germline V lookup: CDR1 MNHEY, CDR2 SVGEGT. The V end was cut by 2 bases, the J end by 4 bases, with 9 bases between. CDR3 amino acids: CASSYRGQNQPQHF. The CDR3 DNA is TGTGCCAGCAGTTACAGAGGACAGAATCAGCCCCAGCATTTT.

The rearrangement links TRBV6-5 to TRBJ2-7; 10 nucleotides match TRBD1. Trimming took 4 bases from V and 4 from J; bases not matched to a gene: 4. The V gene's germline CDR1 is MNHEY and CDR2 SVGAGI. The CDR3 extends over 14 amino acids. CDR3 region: CASSLDRGSYEQYF. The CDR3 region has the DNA TGTGCCAGCAGTTTGGACAGGGGGTCGTACGAGCAGTACTTC.

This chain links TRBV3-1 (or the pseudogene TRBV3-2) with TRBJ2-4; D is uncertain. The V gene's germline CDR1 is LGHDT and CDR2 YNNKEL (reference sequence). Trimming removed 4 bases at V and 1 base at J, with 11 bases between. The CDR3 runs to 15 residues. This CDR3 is CASSLAYRAKNIQYF. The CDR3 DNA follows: TGTGCCAGCAGCCTAGCCTATCGGGCCAAAAACATTCAGTACTTC.

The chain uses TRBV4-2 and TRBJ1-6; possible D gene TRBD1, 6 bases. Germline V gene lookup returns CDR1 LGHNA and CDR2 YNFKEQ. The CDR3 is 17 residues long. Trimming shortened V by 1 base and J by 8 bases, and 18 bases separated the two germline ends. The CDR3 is CASSQGTVPIMDSPLHF. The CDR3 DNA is TGTGCCAGCAGCCAAGGGACAGTGCCTATAATGGATTCACCCCTCCACTTT.

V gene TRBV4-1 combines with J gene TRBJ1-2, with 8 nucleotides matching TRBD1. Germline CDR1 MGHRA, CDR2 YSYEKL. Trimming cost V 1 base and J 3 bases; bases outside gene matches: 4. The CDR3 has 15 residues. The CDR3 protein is CASSQAPGGDYGYTF. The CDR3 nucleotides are TGCGCCAGCAGCCAAGCGCCAGGGGGCGACTATGGCTACACCTTC.

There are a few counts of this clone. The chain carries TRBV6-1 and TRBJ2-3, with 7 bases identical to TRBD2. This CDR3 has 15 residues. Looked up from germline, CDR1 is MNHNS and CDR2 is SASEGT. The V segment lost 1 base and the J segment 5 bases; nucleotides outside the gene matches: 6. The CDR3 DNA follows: TGTGCCAGCAGTGAAGGGTTAGTAGCGGGAGATACGCAGTATTTT. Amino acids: CASSEGLVAGDTQYF.

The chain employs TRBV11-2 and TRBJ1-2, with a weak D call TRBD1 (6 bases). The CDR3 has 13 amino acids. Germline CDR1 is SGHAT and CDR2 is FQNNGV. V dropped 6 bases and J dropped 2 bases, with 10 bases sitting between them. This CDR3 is CASRRDNNYGYTF. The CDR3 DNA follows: TGTGCCAGCAGAAGGGACAACAACTATGGCTACACCTTC.

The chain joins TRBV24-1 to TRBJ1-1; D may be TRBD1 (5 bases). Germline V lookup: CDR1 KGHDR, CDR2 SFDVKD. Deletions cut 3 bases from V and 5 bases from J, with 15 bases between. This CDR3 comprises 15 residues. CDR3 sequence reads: CATSDRGGARTEAFF. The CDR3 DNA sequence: TGTGCCACCAGTGATAGGGGCGGGGCTAGGACTGAAGCTTTCTTT.

CDR3 protein: CSASVQATDTQYF. The CDR3 coding sequence is TGCAGTGCTAGTGTCCAGGCCACAGATACGCAGTATTTT. The chain links TRBV20-1 to TRBJ2-3; D is undetermined. In germline, CDR1 is DFQATT, CDR2 SNEGSKA (reference sequence). This CDR3 has 13 residues. The ends were cut back, 3 bases at V and 2 bases at J, with 9 bases in the middle.

CDR3 bases: TGTGCCAGCAAAGGACAGCCCTCCTACAATGAGCAGTTCTTC. Protein sequence: CASKGQPSYNEQFF. V gene TRBV10-3 combines with J gene TRBJ2-1; maybe TRBD1 (6 bases). Between the trimmed V and J ends, which lost 10 bases and 0 bases, there was a span of 13 bases. Per germline, CDR1 ENHRY and CDR2 SYGVKD. The CDR3 contains 14 residues.

The CDR3 bases are TGTGCCAGTAGTATGCGCGGGGAGAGCTCCTACGAGCAGTACTTC. Protein: CASSMRGESSYEQYF. This chain connects TRBV19 to TRBJ2-7; tentative D call: TRBD2 (6 bases). The germline CDR1 and CDR2 sequences are LNHDA and SQIVND (reference sequence). The V and J ends lost 3 bases and 0 bases respectively, with 12 bases between them. The CDR3 is made up of 15 amino acids.

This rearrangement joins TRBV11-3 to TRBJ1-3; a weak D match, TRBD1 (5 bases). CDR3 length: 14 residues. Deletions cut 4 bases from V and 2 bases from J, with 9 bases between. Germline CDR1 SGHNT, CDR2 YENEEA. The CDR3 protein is CASSYGTAGNTIYF. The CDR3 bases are TGTGCCAGCAGCTACGGGACCGCTGGAAACACCATATATTTT.

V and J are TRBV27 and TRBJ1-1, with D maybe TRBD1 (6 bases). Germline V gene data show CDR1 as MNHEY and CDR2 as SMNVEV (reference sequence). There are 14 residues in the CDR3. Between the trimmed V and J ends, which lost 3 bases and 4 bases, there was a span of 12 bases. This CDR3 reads CASSFSVGGTEAFF. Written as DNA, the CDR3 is TGTGCCAGCAGTTTCTCCGTAGGGGGCACTGAAGCTTTCTTT.

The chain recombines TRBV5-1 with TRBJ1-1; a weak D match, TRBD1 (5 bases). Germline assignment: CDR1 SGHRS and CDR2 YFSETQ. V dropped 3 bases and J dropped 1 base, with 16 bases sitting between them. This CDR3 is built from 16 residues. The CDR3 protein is CASSWGGLQGNTEAFF. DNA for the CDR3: TGCGCCAGCAGCTGGGGGGGTCTCCAAGGGAACACTGAAGCTTTCTTT.

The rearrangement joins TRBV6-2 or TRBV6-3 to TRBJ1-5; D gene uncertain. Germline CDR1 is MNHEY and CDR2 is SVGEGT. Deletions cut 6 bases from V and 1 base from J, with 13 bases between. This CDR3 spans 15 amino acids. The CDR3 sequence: CASSRYPWSNQPQHF. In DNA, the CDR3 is TGTGCCAGCAGCCGCTATCCTTGGAGCAATCAGCCCCAGCATTTT.